The 16 T cell receptor beta chains below were found in one sample sequenced in a study of cytomegalovirus exposure and HLA in healthy donors. The study ran its PCR with 60 Vbeta and 13 Jbeta primers. Assay: immunoSEQ multiplex PCR; the TCRdb copy retains only in-frame clones and omits some. The sample yields about 150,000 clones, around 84% seen once. The sequencing input was PBMCs. The receptors here all came from a boy younger than 10 in good health and CMV-seronegative.

The rearrangement uses TRBV18 and TRBJ1-1, with D possibly matching TRBD1 (5 bases). V lost 3 bases and J 5 bases, leaving 13 bases between the germline ends. Germline values: CDR1 KGHSH, CDR2 LQKENI. This CDR3 has 14 amino acids. The CDR3 nucleotides read TGTGCCAGCTCACCCGGTTACAGGAAGACTGAAGCTTTCTTT. Translating gives CASSPGYRKTEAFF.

V usage is TRBV28 and J usage is TRBJ1-2; 9 positions agree with TRBD1. Germline lookup yields CDR1 MDHEN and CDR2 SYDVKM. V lost 6 bases, J lost 2 bases, and 7 bases stayed unmatched. This CDR3 spans 15 amino acids. Here the CDR3 reads CASRITGQGNYGYTF. The CDR3 nucleotides are TGTGCCAGCAGAATCACCGGACAGGGGAACTATGGCTACACCTTC.

V gene TRBV30 combines with J gene TRBJ1-1; no reliable D call. This CDR3 comprises 11 residues. Germline V gene sequence: CDR1 GTSNPN, CDR2 SVGIG (reference sequence). V gave up 5 bases and J gave up 2 bases, with 6 bases separating them. The CDR3 sequence: CAWSVNTEAFF. The CDR3 DNA reads TGTGCCTGGTCTGTAAACACTGAAGCTTTCTTT.

The rearrangement joins TRBV5-1 to TRBJ2-7; D unclear. Germline CDR1 SGHRS, CDR2 YFSETQ. With 4 bases removed from V and 2 bases from J, the gap between germline ends came to 16 bases. CDR3 length: 15 residues. The CDR3 nucleotides read TGCGCCAGCAGCCCTGGCGGATACTTACCCTACGAGCAGTACTTC. As protein: CASSPGGYLPYEQYF.

This chain uses TRBV13 with TRBJ2-5; 7 nucleotides agree with TRBD1. Germline V gives CDR1 PRHDT, CDR2 FYEKMQ (reference sequence). V gave up 5 bases and J gave up 3 bases; unmatched junction bases: 15. The CDR3 sequence is 17 residues long. The DNA of the CDR3 is TGTGCCAGCAGCCAGGGACAGCTTCACATAATAGAAGAGACCCAGTACTTC. Translating it yields CASSQGQLHIIEETQYF.

The chain couples TRBV19 to TRBJ1-3; 9 bases fit TRBD1. Germline values: CDR1 LNHDA, CDR2 SQIVND (reference sequence). Trimming at V came to 6 bases and at J to 1 base, leaving 4 bases not matched to a gene. There are 15 residues in the CDR3. CDR3 DNA: TGTGCCAGTAGACAAGGGACAGGGTCTGGAAACACCATATATTTT. Its translation: CASRQGTGSGNTIYF.

This rearrangement joins TRBV19 to TRBJ2-3; TRBD2 aligns across 7 bases. The CDR3 is 15 residues long. The V gene end was trimmed by 4 bases and the J gene end by 4 bases; junction bases not matched to a gene: 8. Germline V gene sequence: CDR1 LNHDA, CDR2 SQIVND (reference sequence). The CDR3 DNA follows: TGTGCCAGTAGTAATGGGGCGGGAGTGGCAGATACGCAGTATTTT. Translating it yields CASSNGAGVADTQYF. The full variable domain, its missing parts supplied by reference TRBV19 and TRBJ2-3, is DGGITQSPKYLFRKEGQNVTLSCEQNLNHDAMYWYRQDPGQGLRLIYYSQIVNDFQKGDIAEGYSVSREKKESFPLTVTSAQKNPTAFYLCASSNGAGVADTQYFGPGTRLTVL.

This chain connects TRBV10-1 to TRBJ1-1, with no clear D. This CDR3 has 15 amino acids. Germline V CDR1 and CDR2: WNHNN, SYGVQD (reference sequence). Trimming took 0 bases from V and 5 from J, leaving 13 bases between them. The DNA for the CDR3 is TGCGCCAGCAGTGAGTCTATCGGGTTTCGGACTGAAGCTTTCTTT. Translation: CASSESIGFRTEAFF.

This clone was counted a single time. The chain recombines TRBV28 with TRBJ1-1; 7 nucleotides match TRBD1. The CDR3 loop spans 14 amino acids. V trimming: 6 bases; J trimming: 4 bases; junction bases outside the gene matches: 8. Germline V CDR1 and CDR2: MDHEN, SYDVKM. The CDR3 DNA reads TGTGCCAGCAGACTTCCGACAGGGAGCACTGAAGCTTTCTTT. The encoded protein is CASRLPTGSTEAFF.

V usage is TRBV11-2 and J usage is TRBJ2-7; 9 nucleotides align to TRBD2. Looked up from germline, CDR1 is SGHAT and CDR2 is FQNNGV. The CDR3 sequence is 17 residues long. V was clipped by 5 bases and J by 3 bases; unmatched bases: 14. The CDR3 sequence: CASSRYGSAGGIYEQYF. The CDR3 DNA reads as TGTGCCAGCAGCCGATACGGGTCGGCGGGGGGGATCTACGAGCAGTACTTC.

The chain couples TRBV18 to TRBJ2-7; 9 nucleotides align to TRBD2. J lost 6 bases, V lost 6 bases, and 6 bases had no gene match. The length of the CDR3 is 13 residues. The germline V gene encodes CDR1 KGHSH and CDR2 LQKENI. CDR3 coding DNA: TGTGCCAGCTCCGGGACTAGCTTATTCGAGCAGTACTTC. Translating gives CASSGTSLFEQYF.

The chain joins TRBV9 to TRBJ1-3, with D uncertain. The V gene's germline CDR1 is SGDLS and CDR2 YYNGEE. V was pared by 4 bases and J by 4 bases, with 18 bases between. The CDR3 consists of 16 residues. The CDR3 nucleotides read TGTGCCAGCAGCCCTCGGGAGGGCTTGGCCGGAAACACCATATATTTT. It specifies CASSPREGLAGNTIYF.

This clone was observed a handful of times. CDR3 bases: TGTGCCAGCAGCAAAACCGGGACAGAGACAGATACGCAGTATTTT. Amino acid sequence: CASSKTGTETDTQYF. The genes are TRBV7-9 and TRBJ2-3; 7 bases fit TRBD1. There are 15 residues in the CDR3. V trimming: 5 bases; J trimming: 3 bases; junction bases outside the gene matches: 8. Per germline, CDR1 SEHNR and CDR2 FQNEAQ (reference sequence).

The CDR3 protein is CASTVPGANVLTF. The CDR3 DNA sequence: TGTGCCAGCACCGTCCCTGGGGCCAACGTCCTGACTTTC. This chain uses TRBV4-2 with TRBJ2-6; D is unclear. CDR1 LGHNA and CDR2 YNFKEQ come from the germline V gene. Trimming cost V 7 bases and J 2 bases, with 6 bases left between them. This CDR3 spans 13 amino acids.

The chain carries TRBV28 and TRBJ2-7; tentatively, D is TRBD2 (6 bases). CDR1 and CDR2 (germline): MDHEN, SYDVKM. V was shortened by 6 bases and J by 1 base, with 13 bases between the two germline ends. This CDR3 spans 14 amino acids. CDR3 residues: CASSTNGRSYEQYF. CDR3 DNA: TGTGCCAGCAGCACTAACGGGAGATCCTACGAGCAGTACTTC.

The rearrangement links TRBV15 to TRBJ2-1; TRBD2 is a possible D gene (6 bases). The ends were cut back, 3 bases at V and 3 bases at J, with 12 bases in the middle. The CDR3 is 15 residues long. Germline V gene data show CDR1 as LNHNV and CDR2 as YYDKDF (reference sequence). CDR3 in amino acids: CATSSAGHDYNEQFF. CDR3 nucleotide sequence: TGTGCCACCAGCAGTGCGGGGCACGACTACAATGAGCAGTTCTTC.